A single sample gave rise to the 6 T cell receptor beta chains below, sequenced in a study of T cell responses to AZD1222 COVID-19 vaccine. Profiling relied on immunoSEQ multiplex PCR, and the TCRdb table lists in-frame clones only, not all of them. The sample records 100,000 to 150,000 clones, roughly 90% being singletons. Sequencing used peripheral blood, obtained on day 0 of AZD1222 vaccination. These receptors all come from an adult in good health.

CDR3 DNA: TGTGCCAGCAGGGGTGAGTCGCTCGGAGTAGAGCCCCAGCATTTT. The encoded protein is CASRGESLGVEPQHF. The chain combines TRBV6-5 with TRBJ1-5; D remains ambiguous. CDR1 is MNHEY, CDR2 SVGAGI, per germline. The ends were cut back, 6 bases at V and 8 bases at J, with 20 bases in the middle. The CDR3 is 15 residues long.

The gene calls are TRBV25-1 and TRBJ1-3, with 7 bases that match TRBD1. Germline-derived CDR1 and CDR2 are MGHDK and SYGVNS. Trimming took 4 bases from V and 9 from J; bases not matched to a gene: 9. This CDR3 has 14 residues. CDR3 sequence reads: CASSGSTGVGTIYF. CDR3 DNA: TGTGCCAGCAGTGGGTCCACAGGGGTTGGCACCATATATTTT.

The rearrangement joins TRBV6-2 or TRBV6-3 to TRBJ2-2, with 8 bases aligning to TRBD2. The CDR3 totals 15 residues. Germline trimming cut 4 bases from V and 4 bases from J; bases unmatched to any gene: 5. In germline, CDR1 is MNHEY, CDR2 SVGEGT. This chain's CDR3 is CASSLYSGATGELFF. For the CDR3, the DNA is TGTGCCAGCAGTTTATATAGCGGGGCCACCGGGGAGCTGTTTTTT.

V and J are TRBV27 and TRBJ1-1; D gene ambiguous. This CDR3 spans 14 amino acids. V lost 3 bases and J 4 bases, leaving 12 bases between the germline ends. Germline V gene sequence: CDR1 MNHEY, CDR2 SMNVEV (reference sequence). CDR3 amino acids: CASSLVQRSTEAFF. The CDR3 DNA reads as TGTGCCAGCAGTTTGGTCCAACGGAGCACTGAAGCTTTCTTT.

The chain employs TRBV5-5 and TRBJ2-1, with D possibly being TRBD1 or TRBD2 (6 bases each). V lost 1 base to trimming and J lost 7 bases, with 15 bases between them. CDR3 length equals 15 residues. Germline CDR1 is SGHKS and CDR2 is YYEKEE (reference sequence). CDR3 in amino acids: CASSLLQGRYNEQFF. The CDR3 region has the DNA TGTGCCAGCAGCTTGCTTCAGGGGAGGTATAATGAGCAGTTCTTC.

In regard to this clone: The same CDR3 is also encoded by other DNA sequences in this sample. The CDR3 loop is CASSLGLTEAFF. Written as DNA, the CDR3 is TGTGCCAGCAGTTTAGGCCTCACTGAAGCTTTCTTT. V usage is TRBV12-3 or TRBV12-4 and J usage is TRBJ1-1, with D hard to call. Trimming left V 1 base short and J 4 bases short, with 4 bases between. The CDR3 is 12 residues long.